Each of the 30 T cell receptor beta chains below was sequenced from the same sample in a study of T cell responses to AZD1222 COVID-19 vaccine. Clones were read by immunoSEQ multiplex PCR, and TCRdb kept only the in-frame ones, dropping some. The profile shows over 150,000 clones, roughly 93% of them singletons. The sample was peripheral blood, taken 28 days after the second dose of the MenACWY control vaccine. All receptors come from an adult who received the MenACWY meningococcal vaccine as a control.

J is TRBJ1-2 and V is TRBV3-1 (or the pseudogene TRBV3-2); D not certain. Trimming cost V 1 base and J 6 bases, with 6 bases left between them. From germline, CDR1 is LGHDT and CDR2 YNNKEL (reference sequence). This CDR3 has 12 residues. The CDR3 DNA sequence: TGTGCCAGCAGCCAAGCTAAAAATGGCTACACCTTC. Translated, it gives CASSQAKNGYTF.

V usage is TRBV6-5 and J usage is TRBJ1-2; D might be TRBD1 (5 bases). The CDR3 totals 13 residues. V was trimmed by 6 bases and J by 6 bases, leaving 14 bases between them. From germline, CDR1 is MNHEY and CDR2 SVGAGI. The CDR3: CASRGTGPNGYTF. The CDR3 DNA sequence: TGTGCCAGCAGGGGGACGGGCCCCAATGGCTACACCTTC.

This chain joins TRBV5-1 and TRBJ2-2; D is possibly TRBD2 (5 bases). The CDR3 contains 15 residues. V lost 5 bases and J lost 0, with 11 bases in between. CDR1 is SGHRS and CDR2 is YFSETQ in the germline V gene. Written as DNA, the CDR3 is TGCGCCAGCAGAGAAGGGAGTGCGAACACCGGGGAGCTGTTTTTT. Translation gives CASREGSANTGELFF. Based on the CDR3 plus reference TRBV5-1 and TRBJ2-2, the full variable domain is KAGVTQTPRYLIKTRGQQVTLSCSPISGHRSVSWYQQTPGQGLQFLFEYFSETQRNKGNFPGRFSGRQFSNSRSEMNVSTLELGDSALYLCASREGSANTGELFFGEGSRLTVL.

The J gene is TRBJ2-4, the V gene TRBV21-1. TRBV21-1 is noted as a pseudogene. The CDR3 sequence is 14 residues long. This CDR3 reads CASSKVYVGNIQYF. The CDR3 DNA reads TGTGCCAGCAGCAAAGTGTACGTGGGGAACATTCAGTACTTC.

V gene TRBV5-6 combines with J gene TRBJ2-7; either TRBD1 or TRBD2 may fit D (7 bases each). Trimming shortened V by 4 bases and J by 0 bases, and 17 bases separated the two germline ends. The CDR3 is 16 residues long. Germline loops: CDR1 SGHDT, CDR2 YYEEEE. DNA of the CDR3: TGTGCCAGCAGCCCCGGGGGGACAGTGAACTCCTACGAGCAGTACTTC. The encoded protein is CASSPGGTVNSYEQYF. Combining the CDR3 with reference TRBV5-6 and TRBJ2-7 gives the whole variable domain DAGVTQSPTHLIKTRGQQVTLRCSPKSGHDTVSWYQQALGQGPQFIFQYYEEEERQRGNFPDRFSGHQFPNYSSELNVNALLLGDSALYLCASSPGGTVNSYEQYFGPGTRLTVT.

The chain joins TRBV10-1 to TRBJ2-3; 8 bases line up with TRBD2. Germline loops: CDR1 WNHNN, CDR2 SYGVQD (reference sequence). The V and J ends lost 5 bases and 5 bases, in that order; junction bases with no gene match: 6. The CDR3 is 14 residues long. The CDR3 bases are TGCGCCAGCAGTAGGACTAGCAGGCAAGATACGCAGTATTTT. Its translation is CASSRTSRQDTQYF.

The chain has TRBV29-1 and TRBJ1-3, with 8 bases aligning to TRBD1. From germline, CDR1 is SQVTM and CDR2 ANQGSEA. J lost 0 bases, V lost 4 bases, and 2 bases had no gene match. The CDR3 is 14 amino acids. CDR3 nucleotides: TGCAGCGTTGGGGACAGGAGCTCTGGAAACACCATATATTTT. It encodes CSVGDRSSGNTIYF.

The chain recombines TRBV18 with TRBJ2-7; 9 positions agree with TRBD1. Germline values: CDR1 KGHSH, CDR2 LQKENI. Losses at the gene ends were 4 bases for V and 5 bases for J; bases not matched to a gene: 0. The CDR3 has 12 residues. Here the CDR3 DNA reads TGTGCCAGCTCACGGGACAGGGACGAGCAGTACTTC. It translates to CASSRDRDEQYF. The full variable domain, in which reference TRBV18 and TRBJ2-7 provide the parts outside the CDR3, is NAGVMQNPRHLVRRRGQEARLRCSPMKGHSHVYWYRQLPEEGLKFMVYLQKENIIDESGMPKERFSAEFPKEGPSILRIQQVVRGDSAAYFCASSRDRDEQYFGPGTRLTVT.

The chain carries TRBV18 and TRBJ1-1; 10 bases are a match to TRBD1. The junction had 7 bases not matched to a gene; V was cut back by 5 bases and J by 1 base. There are 16 residues in the CDR3. Looked up from germline, CDR1 is KGHSH and CDR2 is LQKENI. The CDR3 sequence is CASSARQGAENTEAFF. The DNA of the CDR3 is TGTGCCAGCTCAGCGAGACAGGGGGCGGAGAACACTGAAGCTTTCTTT. The entire variable domain, with the rest obtained from reference TRBV18 and TRBJ1-1, is as follows: NAGVMQNPRHLVRRRGQEARLRCSPMKGHSHVYWYRQLPEEGLKFMVYLQKENIIDESGMPKERFSAEFPKEGPSILRIQQVVRGDSAAYFCASSARQGAENTEAFFGQGTRLTVV.

The chain uses TRBV12-3 or TRBV12-4 and TRBJ1-1, with D perhaps matching TRBD1 (5 bases). The CDR3 runs 13 residues. Trimming pared 5 bases from V and 4 bases from J, leaving 11 bases between. CDR3: CASSVREGTEAFF. CDR3 sequence (DNA): TGTGCCAGCAGTGTCAGGGAAGGCACTGAAGCTTTCTTT.

V is TRBV7-9 and J is TRBJ1-2; tentatively, D is TRBD1 (5 bases). CDR1 and CDR2 (germline): SEHNR, FQNEAQ (reference sequence). This CDR3 has 15 residues. Trimming removed 2 bases at V and 1 base at J, with 11 bases between. Here the CDR3 reads CASSLPGSGNYGYTF. The CDR3 DNA reads TGTGCCAGCAGCTTACCAGGGTCTGGTAACTATGGCTACACCTTC.

CDR3 nucleotide sequence: TGTGCCAGCAGCCTTGGAGGGCCCCGCATGAACACTGAAGCTTTCTTT. It translates to CASSLGGPRMNTEAFF. The chain joins TRBV5-8 to TRBJ1-1; D is undetermined. V lost 4 bases, J lost 0 bases, and 16 bases lay in between. CDR3 length: 16 residues. Germline CDR1 and CDR2: SGHTS and YDEGEE.

The chain uses TRBV5-4 and TRBJ2-5; TRBD1 agrees at 9 bases. CDR1 and CDR2 (germline): SGHNT, YYREEE (reference sequence). This CDR3 is built from 14 residues. The ends lost 3 bases at V and 4 bases at J; junction bases unmatched: 4. In DNA form, the CDR3 reads TGTGCCAGCAGCTCACAGGGGGCTAGAGAGACCCAGTACTTC. This gives the protein CASSSQGARETQYF. The full variable domain, with the rest looked up from reference TRBV5-4 and TRBJ2-5, is ETGVTQSPTHLIKTRGQQVTLRCSSQSGHNTVSWYQQALGQGPQFIFQYYREEENGRGNFPPRFSGLQFPNYSSELNVNALELDDSALYLCASSSQGARETQYFGPGTRLLVL.

The V gene is TRBV19, the J gene TRBJ2-7, with a possible D match to TRBD2 (7 bases). The V end lost 6 bases, the J end lost 6 bases, and 21 bases lay between the germline ends. The CDR3 runs to 15 residues. Looked up from germline, CDR1 is LNHDA and CDR2 is SQIVND (reference sequence). The CDR3 DNA is TGTGCCAGTAGCCCGACTGGGGGGGCCCAGGTCGAGCAGTACTTC. Residues: CASSPTGGAQVEQYF.

The chain links TRBV6-5 to TRBJ2-7, with D possibly TRBD1 on 6 matching bases. Germline V gene lookup returns CDR1 MNHEY and CDR2 SVGAGI. The CDR3 runs to 14 residues. V lost 8 bases, J lost 2 bases, and 16 bases lay in between. The CDR3 is CASSVRGEAYEQYF. The CDR3 nucleotides read TGTGCCAGCTCAGTCAGGGGTGAGGCCTACGAGCAGTACTTC.

This chain connects TRBV7-3 to TRBJ2-1; 9 bases line up with TRBD1. CDR3 length: 19 amino acids. Germline CDR1 is SGHTA and CDR2 is FQGTGA. V lost 1 base, J lost 4 bases, and 14 bases stayed unmatched. CDR3 region: CASSLRYSFSGQGYNEQFF. The DNA of the CDR3 is TGTGCCAGCAGCTTAAGGTACTCCTTCTCGGGACAGGGTTACAATGAGCAGTTCTTC. Using reference TRBV7-3 and TRBJ2-1 for the parts outside the CDR3, the full variable domain is GAGVSQTPSNKVTEKGKYVELRCDPISGHTALYWYRQSLGQGPEFLIYFQGTGAADDSGLPNDRFFAVRPEGSVSTLKIQRTERGDSAVYLCASSLRYSFSGQGYNEQFFGPGTRLTVL.

The chain is built from TRBV2 and TRBJ1-2, with TRBD1 matching over 8 bases. This CDR3 comprises 14 residues. Per germline, CDR1 SNHLY and CDR2 FYNNEI. J lost 0 bases, V lost 8 bases, and 5 bases had no gene match. In DNA, the CDR3 is TGTGCCAGCCAAACGACAGGGGCTAACTATGGCTACACCTTC. This gives the protein CASQTTGANYGYTF.

The rearrangement uses TRBV24-1 and TRBJ1-5, with D maybe TRBD1 (5 bases). The germline V gene has CDR1 KGHDR and CDR2 SFDVKD. The V end lost 6 bases, the J end lost 3 bases, and 11 bases lay between the germline ends. The CDR3 runs 14 residues. The CDR3 is CATSRAGPNQPQHF. The DNA for the CDR3 is TGTGCCACCAGTCGCGCAGGGCCCAATCAGCCCCAGCATTTT.

J is TRBJ1-5 and V is TRBV27; 8 bases are a match to TRBD1. Germline-derived CDR1 and CDR2 are MNHEY and SMNVEV (reference sequence). This CDR3 spans 14 amino acids. Trimming took 3 bases from V and 3 from J; bases not matched to a gene: 1. CDR3 sequence reads: CASSFQGANQPQHF. CDR3 in DNA: TGTGCCAGCAGTTTTCAGGGGGCCAATCAGCCCCAGCATTTT.

V usage is TRBV18 and J usage is TRBJ2-1; the D is unclear. This CDR3 is built from 12 residues. CDR1 is KGHSH, CDR2 LQKENI, per germline. Trimming pared 6 bases from V and 13 bases from J, leaving 16 bases between. DNA of the CDR3: TGTGCCAGCTCCCCTACCGTGGTAGCCCAGTTCTTC. This codes for CASSPTVVAQFF.

The CDR3 nucleotides read TGCAGCGTTTCAATAGGGCAGAACTATGGCTACACCTTC. Amino acids: CSVSIGQNYGYTF. The chain recombines TRBV29-1 with TRBJ1-2; D not resolved. Trimming stripped 5 bases from V and 2 bases from J, with 12 bases between. Germline lookup yields CDR1 SQVTM and CDR2 ANQGSEA. The CDR3 sequence is 13 residues long. Full variable domain (remainder filled in from reference TRBV29-1 and TRBJ1-2): SAVISQKPSRDICQRGTSLTIQCQVDSQVTMMFWYRQQPGQSLTLIATANQGSEATYESGFVIDKFPISRPNLTFSTLTVSNMSPEDSSIYLCSVSIGQNYGYTFGSGTRLTVV.

In its sample, this clone was seen once. The chain couples TRBV10-1 to TRBJ2-7; 7 nucleotides align to TRBD2. Germline CDR1 reads WNHNN; CDR2 reads SYGVQD (reference sequence). The CDR3 length is 14 residues. V was clipped by 6 bases and J by 2 bases; unmatched bases: 7. The chain's CDR3 is CASRPSGGTYEQYF. The DNA for the CDR3 is TGCGCCAGCAGACCCTCGGGGGGAACCTACGAGCAGTACTTC.

The chain links TRBV4-1 to TRBJ2-1; unclear D gene. CDR1 and CDR2 (germline): MGHRA, YSYEKL. V dropped 4 bases and J dropped 4 bases, with 14 bases sitting between them. CDR3 length equals 15 residues. CDR3: CASSRISTDYNEQFF. The CDR3 DNA follows: TGCGCCAGCAGCCGTATCAGCACCGATTACAATGAGCAGTTCTTC.

The chain employs TRBV18 and TRBJ1-1; no definite D call. Germline V gene lookup returns CDR1 KGHSH and CDR2 LQKENI. The CDR3 contains 14 residues. Trimming shortened V by 2 bases and J by 5 bases, and 12 bases separated the two germline ends. CDR3 coding DNA: TGTGCCAGCTCACCAATTGCCGGTGGAACTGAAGCTTTCTTT. It codes for CASSPIAGGTEAFF.

The gene calls are TRBV30 and TRBJ2-7; unclear D gene. Germline lookup yields CDR1 GTSNPN and CDR2 SVGIG (reference sequence). The length of the CDR3 is 14 residues. Trimming left V 4 bases short and J 0 bases short, with 13 bases between. CDR3 loop: CAWNTGPFSYEQYF. For the CDR3, the DNA is TGTGCCTGGAATACCGGGCCCTTCTCCTACGAGCAGTACTTC.

This chain joins TRBV19 and TRBJ2-4, with 8 bases matching TRBD1. V gave up 6 bases and J gave up 5 bases; unmatched junction bases: 9. Per germline, CDR1 LNHDA and CDR2 SQIVND (reference sequence). This CDR3 comprises 15 residues. The CDR3 sequence: CASRGPGQGENIQYF. Here the CDR3 DNA reads TGTGCCAGTAGGGGGCCCGGACAGGGCGAAAACATTCAGTACTTC.

In this sample, this clone turned up once. DNA for the CDR3: TGTGCCAGCACAGGGACAGGCGGAAATCAGCCCCAGCATTTT. The encoded protein is CASTGTGGNQPQHF. This chain joins TRBV6-5 and TRBJ1-5, with 8 bases fitting TRBD1. Germline V gene lookup returns CDR1 MNHEY and CDR2 SVGAGI. J was trimmed by 4 bases and V by 7 bases; bases with no gene match: 6. This CDR3 is 14 amino acids long.

The chain couples TRBV6-5 to TRBJ1-5, with TRBD1 identical over 7 bases. In germline, CDR1 is MNHEY, CDR2 SVGAGI. The V segment lost 6 bases and the J segment 5 bases; nucleotides outside the gene matches: 4. This CDR3 is built from 13 residues. As DNA, the CDR3 is TGTGCCAGCAGGGGGACAGCTTATCAGCCCCAGCATTTT. Translation gives CASRGTAYQPQHF.

This chain joins TRBV30 and TRBJ2-7, with D possibly matching TRBD2 (6 bases). CDR3 length equals 15 residues. The V gene's germline CDR1 is GTSNPN and CDR2 SVGIG (reference sequence). With 3 bases removed from V and 4 bases from J, the gap between germline ends came to 19 bases. The chain's CDR3 is CAWSLGGLSLYEQYF. The CDR3 DNA reads as TGTGCCTGGAGCCTTGGAGGGCTTTCCCTTTACGAGCAGTACTTC.

The genes are TRBV27 and TRBJ2-2; 7 bases fit TRBD1. J gave up 4 bases and V 6 bases, and 5 bases lay outside the gene matches. This CDR3 contains 14 residues. CDR1 MNHEY and CDR2 SMNVEV come from the germline V gene (reference sequence). CDR3 coding DNA: TGTGCCAGCAGAACCGGGACAGCCACCGGGGAGCTGTTTTTT. Encoded protein: CASRTGTATGELFF.